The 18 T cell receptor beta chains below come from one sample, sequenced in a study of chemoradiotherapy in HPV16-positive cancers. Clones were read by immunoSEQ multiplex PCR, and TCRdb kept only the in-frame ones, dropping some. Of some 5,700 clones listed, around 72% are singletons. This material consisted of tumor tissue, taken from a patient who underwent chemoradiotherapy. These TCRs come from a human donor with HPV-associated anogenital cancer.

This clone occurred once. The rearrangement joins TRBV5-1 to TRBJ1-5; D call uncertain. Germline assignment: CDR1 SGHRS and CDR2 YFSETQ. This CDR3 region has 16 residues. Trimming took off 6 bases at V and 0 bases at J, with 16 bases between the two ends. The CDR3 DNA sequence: TGCGCCAGCAAATCTGTCCCAGAAGATAGCAATCAGCCCCAGCATTTT. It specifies CASKSVPEDSNQPQHF.

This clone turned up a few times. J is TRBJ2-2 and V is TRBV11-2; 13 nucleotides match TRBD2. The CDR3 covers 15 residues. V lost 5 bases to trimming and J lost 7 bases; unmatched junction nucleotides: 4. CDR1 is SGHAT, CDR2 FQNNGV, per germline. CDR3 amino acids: CASSERTSGSGELFF. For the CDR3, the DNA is TGTGCCAGCAGCGAACGGACTAGCGGGAGCGGGGAGCTGTTTTTT.

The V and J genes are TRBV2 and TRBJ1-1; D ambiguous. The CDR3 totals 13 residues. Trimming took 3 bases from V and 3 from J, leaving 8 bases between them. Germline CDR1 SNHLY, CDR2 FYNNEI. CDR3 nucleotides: TGTGCCAGCAGTGAGAGTAGGGACACTGAAGCTTTCTTT. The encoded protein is CASSESRDTEAFF.

The CDR3 here is CASSFGPYGSGNGYTF. In DNA form, the CDR3 reads TGTGCCAGCAGTTTTGGTCCCTACGGGTCGGGGAATGGCTACACCTTC. The chain recombines TRBV27 with TRBJ1-2; D gene unclear. The CDR3 is 16 residues long. V was pared by 3 bases and J by 6 bases, with 20 bases between. Germline CDR1 is MNHEY and CDR2 is SMNVEV (reference sequence).

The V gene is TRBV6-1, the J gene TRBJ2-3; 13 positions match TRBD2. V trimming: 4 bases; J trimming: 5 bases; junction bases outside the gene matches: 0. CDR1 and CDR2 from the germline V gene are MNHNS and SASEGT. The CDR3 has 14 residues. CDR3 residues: CASSGTSGRDTQYF. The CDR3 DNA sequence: TGTGCCAGCAGTGGGACTAGCGGGAGAGATACGCAGTATTTT.

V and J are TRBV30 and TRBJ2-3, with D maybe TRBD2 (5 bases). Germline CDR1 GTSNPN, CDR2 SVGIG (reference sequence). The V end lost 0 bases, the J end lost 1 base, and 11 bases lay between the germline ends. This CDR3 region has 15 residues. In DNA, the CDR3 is TGTGCCTGGAGTGTATTCATCGGGGGCACAGATACGCAGTATTTT. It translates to CAWSVFIGGTDTQYF.

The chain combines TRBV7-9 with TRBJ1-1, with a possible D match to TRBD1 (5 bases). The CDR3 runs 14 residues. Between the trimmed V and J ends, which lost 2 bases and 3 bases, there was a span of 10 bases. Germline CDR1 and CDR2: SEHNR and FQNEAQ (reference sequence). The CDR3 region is CASSLWQGYTEAFF. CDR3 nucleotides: TGTGCCAGCAGCTTATGGCAGGGATACACTGAAGCTTTCTTT.

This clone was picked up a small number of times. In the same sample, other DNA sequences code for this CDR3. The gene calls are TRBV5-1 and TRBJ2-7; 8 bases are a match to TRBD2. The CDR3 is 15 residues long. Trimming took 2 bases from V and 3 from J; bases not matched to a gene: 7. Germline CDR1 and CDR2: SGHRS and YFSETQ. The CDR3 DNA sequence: TGCGCCAGCAGCTTAACTGCGGGAGGAGGCTACGAGCAGTACTTC. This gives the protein CASSLTAGGGYEQYF.

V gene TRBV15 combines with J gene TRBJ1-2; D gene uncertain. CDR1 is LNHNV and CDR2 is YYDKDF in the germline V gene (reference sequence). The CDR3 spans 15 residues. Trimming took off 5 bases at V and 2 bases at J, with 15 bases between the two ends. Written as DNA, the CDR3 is TGTGCCACCAGCTGGCACAGACTCATAAACTATGGCTACACCTTC. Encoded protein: CATSWHRLINYGYTF.

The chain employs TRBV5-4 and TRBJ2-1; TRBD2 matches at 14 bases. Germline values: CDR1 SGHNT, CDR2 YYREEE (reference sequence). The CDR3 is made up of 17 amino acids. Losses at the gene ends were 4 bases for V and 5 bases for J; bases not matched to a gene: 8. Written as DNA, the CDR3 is TGTGCCAGCAGCCTGGGACTAGCGGGAGCGCCCAACAATGAGCAGTTCTTC. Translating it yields CASSLGLAGAPNNEQFF.

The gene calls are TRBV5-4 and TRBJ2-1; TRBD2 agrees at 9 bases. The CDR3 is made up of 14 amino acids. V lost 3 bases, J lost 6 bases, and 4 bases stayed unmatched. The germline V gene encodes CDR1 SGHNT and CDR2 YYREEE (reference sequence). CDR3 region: CASSSAGGPNEQFF. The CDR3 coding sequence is TGTGCCAGCAGCTCGGCGGGAGGGCCCAATGAGCAGTTCTTC.

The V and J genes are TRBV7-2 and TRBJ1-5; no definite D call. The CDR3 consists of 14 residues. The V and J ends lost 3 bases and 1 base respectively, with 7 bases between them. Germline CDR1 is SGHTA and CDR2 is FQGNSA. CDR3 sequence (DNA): TGTGCCAGCAGCTTTTTATACAGCAATCAGCCCCAGCATTTT. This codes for CASSFLYSNQPQHF.

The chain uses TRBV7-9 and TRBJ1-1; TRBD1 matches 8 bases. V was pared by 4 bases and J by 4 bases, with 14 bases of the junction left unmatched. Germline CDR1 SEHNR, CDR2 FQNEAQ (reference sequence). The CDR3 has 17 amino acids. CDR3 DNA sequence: TGTGCCAGCAGCTCACCAGGACAGGGATCGAGGAGCACTGAAGCTTTCTTT. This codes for CASSSPGQGSRSTEAFF.

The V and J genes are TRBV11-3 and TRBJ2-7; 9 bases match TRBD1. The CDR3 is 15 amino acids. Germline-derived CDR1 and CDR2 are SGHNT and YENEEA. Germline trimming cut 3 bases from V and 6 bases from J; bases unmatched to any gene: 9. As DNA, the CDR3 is TGTGCCAGCAGCTTGGCCTTGGGACAGGGACCCGAGCAGTACTTC. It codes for CASSLALGQGPEQYF.

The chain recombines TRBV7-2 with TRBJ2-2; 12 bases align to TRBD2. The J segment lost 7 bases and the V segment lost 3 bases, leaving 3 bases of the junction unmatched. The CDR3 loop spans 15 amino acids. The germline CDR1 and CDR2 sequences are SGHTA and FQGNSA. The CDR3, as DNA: TGTGCCAGCAGCTTGACTAGCGGGAGTGTCGGGGAGCTGTTTTTT. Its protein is CASSLTSGSVGELFF.

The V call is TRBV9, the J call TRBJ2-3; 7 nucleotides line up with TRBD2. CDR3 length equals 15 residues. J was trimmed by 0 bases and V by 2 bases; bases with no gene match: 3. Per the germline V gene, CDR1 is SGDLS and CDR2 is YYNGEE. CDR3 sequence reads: CASSVERGSTDTQYF. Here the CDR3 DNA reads TGTGCCAGCAGCGTGGAGCGGGGTAGCACAGATACGCAGTATTTT.

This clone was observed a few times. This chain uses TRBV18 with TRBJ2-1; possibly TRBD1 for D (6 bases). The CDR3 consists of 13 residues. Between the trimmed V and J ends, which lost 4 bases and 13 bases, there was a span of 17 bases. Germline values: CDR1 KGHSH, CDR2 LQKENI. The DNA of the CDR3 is TGTGCCAGCTCACAGGCCGGGACACCCCTCCAGTTCTTC. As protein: CASSQAGTPLQFF.

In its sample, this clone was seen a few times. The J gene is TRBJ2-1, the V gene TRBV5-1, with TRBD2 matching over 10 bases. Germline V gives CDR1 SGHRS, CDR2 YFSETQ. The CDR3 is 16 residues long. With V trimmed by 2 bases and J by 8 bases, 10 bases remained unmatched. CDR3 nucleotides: TGCGCCAGCAGCTTCCGGACTAGCGGAGACGGAGATGAGCAGTTCTTC. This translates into CASSFRTSGDGDEQFF.